Listed here are 18 T cell receptor beta chains from one sample, sequenced in a study of OX40 agonist ivuxolimab in advanced cancers. Generated by immunoSEQ multiplex PCR, the TCRdb table keeps only in-frame clones and is missing some. Seen here are about 39,000 clones, more than 85% observed once, and the top ten hold about 20%. The sample in question was CD4+ or CD8+ T cells sorted from blood, obtained in a trial of the OX40 agonist ivuxolimab. These receptor sequences come from an adult with an advanced solid tumor such as melanoma, head and neck, liver or kidney cancer.

This rearrangement joins TRBV28 to TRBJ2-7, with D possibly matching TRBD1 (5 bases). Germline CDR1 and CDR2: MDHEN and SYDVKM. V lost 2 bases and J lost 3, with 14 bases in between. The CDR3 is 15 residues long. The CDR3 is CASSLVLGRDYEQYF. In nucleotides, the CDR3 is TGTGCCAGCAGTTTAGTTCTGGGCAGGGACTACGAGCAGTACTTC.

The chain couples TRBV28 to TRBJ2-2; TRBD2 matches at 8 bases. The V gene's germline CDR1 is MDHEN and CDR2 SYDVKM. The CDR3 extends over 16 amino acids. Unmatched junction bases numbered 8, after V lost 2 bases and J lost 6 bases. DNA for the CDR3: TGTGCCAGCAGTTTACGGGCGGGACTAGGTGCCGGGGAGCTGTTTTTT. This sequence encodes CASSLRAGLGAGELFF.

The chain joins TRBV28 to TRBJ1-5; 9 nucleotides agree with TRBD1. From germline, CDR1 is MDHEN and CDR2 SYDVKM. The V and J ends lost 4 bases and 1 base, in that order; junction bases with no gene match: 11. CDR3 length equals 18 residues. CDR3 amino acids: CASSSSGQGIPSNQPQHF. In nucleotides, the CDR3 is TGTGCCAGCAGTTCCTCGGGACAGGGCATTCCAAGCAATCAGCCCCAGCATTTT.

The CDR3 region is CAHARLAESYNEQFF. For the CDR3, the DNA is TGTGCCCATGCTCGCCTGGCGGAGAGCTACAATGAGCAGTTCTTC. The chain links TRBV2 to TRBJ2-1; D unclear. V lost 11 bases and J lost 3, with 20 bases in between. The CDR3 spans 15 residues. The germline V gene encodes CDR1 SNHLY and CDR2 FYNNEI.

The V gene is TRBV9, the J gene TRBJ2-1; 7 nucleotides line up with TRBD2. There are 15 residues in the CDR3. With V trimmed by 0 bases and J by 4 bases, 4 bases remained unmatched. Per germline, CDR1 SGDLS and CDR2 YYNGEE. For the CDR3, the DNA is TGTGCCAGCAGCGTAGGTGCGGGAGAATACAATGAGCAGTTCTTC. Protein sequence: CASSVGAGEYNEQFF.

J is TRBJ2-3 and V is TRBV5-6; a possible D gene is TRBD1 (5 bases). The germline CDR1 and CDR2 sequences are SGHDT and YYEEEE. The ends were cut back, 4 bases at V and 5 bases at J, with 11 bases in the middle. The CDR3 extends over 13 amino acids. The DNA of the CDR3 is TGTGCCAGCAGCCTAAATGGACAAGATACGCAGTATTTT. Translation gives CASSLNGQDTQYF.

V gene TRBV28 combines with J gene TRBJ1-5, with 7 bases fitting TRBD1. With 7 bases clipped from V and 3 bases from J, the junction kept 6 bases outside the gene matches. The CDR3 sequence is 14 residues long. The V gene's germline CDR1 is MDHEN and CDR2 SYDVKM. DNA for the CDR3: TGTGCCAGCACACTGACAGGGAACAATCAGCCCCAGCATTTT. Its translation: CASTLTGNNQPQHF.

This clone is a singleton in its sample. V and J are TRBV10-1 and TRBJ2-7; 8 bases align to TRBD2. CDR3 length: 15 residues. CDR1 and CDR2 from the germline V gene are WNHNN and SYGVQD (reference sequence). V was pared by 2 bases and J by 3 bases, with 6 bases of the junction left unmatched. The chain's CDR3 is CASSETGGPIYEQYF. CDR3 DNA sequence: TGCGCCAGCAGTGAGACGGGAGGGCCCATCTACGAGCAGTACTTC.

This chain joins TRBV19 and TRBJ1-2; a weak D match, TRBD1 (5 bases). V lost 0 bases to trimming and J lost 8 bases, with 16 bases between them. The CDR3 is 15 residues long. Germline loops: CDR1 LNHDA, CDR2 SQIVND (reference sequence). The CDR3 is CASSIDLWDPDGYTF. CDR3 nucleotides: TGTGCCAGTAGTATAGATCTATGGGACCCGGACGGCTACACCTTC. The full variable domain, in which reference TRBV19 and TRBJ1-2 provide the parts outside the CDR3, is DGGITQSPKYLFRKEGQNVTLSCEQNLNHDAMYWYRQDPGQGLRLIYYSQIVNDFQKGDIAEGYSVSREKKESFPLTVTSAQKNPTAFYLCASSIDLWDPDGYTFGSGTRLTVV.

The chain carries TRBV30 and TRBJ1-5; perhaps TRBD1 as D (5 bases). Trimming took 0 bases from V and 7 from J, leaving 19 bases between them. This CDR3 has 16 amino acids. Germline CDR1 and CDR2: GTSNPN and SVGIG (reference sequence). CDR3 nucleotides: TGTGCCTGGAGTGTACGCGGAGGGGTGTTGGGACAGCCCCAGCATTTT. Residues: CAWSVRGGVLGQPQHF.

The rearrangement uses TRBV5-4 and TRBJ2-1, with 10 bases lining up with TRBD1. Trimming removed 3 bases from V and 4 bases from J; junction bases left unmatched: 4. Germline CDR1 reads SGHNT; CDR2 reads YYREEE (reference sequence). This CDR3 has 15 residues. The CDR3 DNA sequence: TGTGCCAGCAGCTCCCGGGACAGGGGATACAATGAGCAGTTCTTC. Amino acids: CASSSRDRGYNEQFF. Looking up the rest from reference TRBV5-4 and TRBJ2-1 gives the full variable domain: ETGVTQSPTHLIKTRGQQVTLRCSSQSGHNTVSWYQQALGQGPQFIFQYYREEENGRGNFPPRFSGLQFPNYSSELNVNALELDDSALYLCASSSRDRGYNEQFFGPGTRLTVL.

The gene calls are TRBV9 and TRBJ1-2; tentatively, D is TRBD1 (6 bases). Germline V gene data show CDR1 as SGDLS and CDR2 as YYNGEE. The CDR3 is 12 residues long. Trimming pared 3 bases from V and 7 bases from J, leaving 10 bases between. For the CDR3, the DNA is TGTGCCAGCAGCGGAAACAGGGCTGGCTACACCTTC. Its protein is CASSGNRAGYTF.

This CDR3 is CASSLIGASSYEQYF. For the CDR3, the DNA is TGTGCCAGCAGCTTGATCGGGGCTAGCTCCTACGAGCAGTACTTC. V and J are TRBV5-4 and TRBJ2-7; perhaps D is TRBD1 or TRBD2 (5 bases each). The CDR3 totals 15 residues. The germline gives CDR1 SGHNT, CDR2 YYREEE (reference sequence). Trimming took off 1 base at V and 0 bases at J, with 11 bases between the two ends.

This chain joins TRBV6-5 and TRBJ1-3; 7 nucleotides agree with TRBD1. The CDR3 runs to 16 residues. Germline CDR1 reads MNHEY; CDR2 reads SVGAGI. J gave up 0 bases and V 5 bases, and 7 bases lay outside the gene matches. Here the CDR3 DNA reads TGTGCCAGCAGTAACTTACAGGGGAGCTCTGGAAACACCATATATTTT. It yields the protein CASSNLQGSSGNTIYF.

V and J are TRBV27 and TRBJ2-7, with 7 positions matching TRBD2. Germline V gene data show CDR1 as MNHEY and CDR2 as SMNVEV (reference sequence). The CDR3 runs to 16 residues. The junction had 12 bases not matched to a gene; V was cut back by 5 bases and J by 2 bases. CDR3 protein: CASSPYSLTSPYEQYF. The DNA of the CDR3 is TGTGCCAGCAGTCCTTATTCCTTGACTAGCCCCTACGAGCAGTACTTC.

This rearrangement joins TRBV7-8 to TRBJ2-4; no firm D call. Between the trimmed V and J ends, which lost 5 bases and 0 bases, there was a span of 8 bases. The CDR3 covers 14 residues. The germline CDR1 and CDR2 sequences are SGHVS and FQNEAQ. CDR3 in amino acids: CASSPRVAKNIQYF. CDR3 nucleotides: TGTGCCAGCAGCCCCCGGGTAGCCAAAAACATTCAGTACTTC.

This chain links TRBV20-1 with TRBJ1-2; TRBD1 is a possible D gene (5 bases). This CDR3 spans 11 amino acids. Trimming shortened V by 5 bases and J by 8 bases, and 12 bases separated the two germline ends. Germline V gene data show CDR1 as DFQATT and CDR2 as SNEGSKA (reference sequence). CDR3 loop: CSAGAAAGYTF. The CDR3 region has the DNA TGCAGTGCTGGGGCCGCGGCCGGCTACACCTTC.

V gene TRBV19 combines with J gene TRBJ1-1, with no clear D. Germline CDR1 reads LNHDA; CDR2 reads SQIVND (reference sequence). V was pared by 4 bases and J by 2 bases, with 26 bases between. This CDR3 contains 19 residues. CDR3: CASSNWVLGHVATNTEAFF. The CDR3 coding sequence is TGTGCCAGTAGTAACTGGGTTTTGGGTCACGTCGCAACTAACACTGAAGCTTTCTTT.